Listed below are T cell receptor beta chains from one sample, sequenced in a study of identical twins. Using its own MiXCR run on the 5' RACE reads, TCRdb lists one record per CDR3 protein. In the table there are about 570,000 distinct CDR3 sequences, more than 9% of which are singletons. These data are also associated with another study on yellow fever vaccine responses in identical twins.

Material: PBMCs. These receptors were collected from a young woman in good health. CDR3s include the opening cysteine and the closing phenylalanine or tryptophan. The D gene is left open where the match is weak. Where a row states a size, it is once, few, many or the class of an expanded clone; other rows omit it.

v_call	clone_size	d_call	j_call	cdr3_nt	cdr3_aa
TRBV20-1	many	TRBD2	TRBJ2-3	TGCAGTGCAACCTCGCCGAATAGCGGGGGGGCCATATATACGCAGTATTTT	CSATSPNSGGAIYTQYF
TRBV4-1	few	.	TRBJ2-1	TGCGCCAGCAGCCAAGAGGGGCAGGGGTCGGACTATGAGCAGTTCTTC	CASSQEGQGSDYEQFF
TRBV24-1	.	TRBD2	TRBJ2-3	TGTGCCACCAGTGGGACTAGCGGGGGGGCCGGCGCAGATACGCAGTATTTT	CATSGTSGGAGADTQYF
TRBV18	.	.	TRBJ2-1	TGTGCCAGCTCACCACTTCCACCCACCATGAGCTCCTACAATGAGCAGTTCTTC	CASSPLPPTMSSYNEQFF
TRBV10-3	many	.	TRBJ1-5	TGTGCCATCAGTGACCAGGGCTATAGCAATCAGCCCCAGCATTTT	CAISDQGYSNQPQHF
TRBV5-1	few	.	TRBJ2-3	TGCGCCAGCAGCTCTCAACGGGGGAGCACAGATACGCAGTATTTT	CASSSQRGSTDTQYF
TRBV28	few	.	TRBJ2-2	TGTGCCAGCACTTACAGGGTCACGAACACCGGGGAGCTGTTTTTT	CASTYRVTNTGELFF
TRBV29-1	many	TRBD1	TRBJ2-2	TGCAGCGTTTCGGCAGGGGGCCTTCCCGGGGAGCTGTTTTTT	CSVSAGGLPGELFF
TRBV7-2	many	TRBD2	TRBJ2-1	TGTGCCAGCAGCTTATGGGCGGGGGGCAATGAGCAGTTCTTC	CASSLWAGGNEQFF
TRBV7-2	.	.	TRBJ2-1	TGTGCCAGCAGCTTAGACGCAGGGAAGGGGAATGAGCAGTTCTTC	CASSLDAGKGNEQFF
TRBV6-2/TRBV6-3	many	.	TRBJ2-1	TGTGCCAGCAACATTGGAGCGGAGGTGGGTGAGCAGTTCTTC	CASNIGAEVGEQFF
TRBV20-1	.	TRBD2	TRBJ2-5	TGCAGTGCTAGCGTAATAGCGGGCCAAGAGACCCAGTACTTC	CSASVIAGQETQYF
TRBV10-3	few	.	TRBJ2-3	TGTGCCATCAGTGAAGGCCCGGGAGATACGCAGTATTTT	CAISEGPGDTQYF
TRBV7-8	.	TRBD2	TRBJ2-5	TGTGCCAGCAGGTGGGGGGGTCGCCAAGAGACCCAGTACTTC	CASRWGGRQETQYF
TRBV20-1	many	.	TRBJ1-6	TGCAGTGCTAGAGTGCTGGGGACAAATTCACCCCTCCACTTT	CSARVLGTNSPLHF
TRBV7-9	.	.	TRBJ1-1	TGTGCCAGCATATGGGACGGGATCACTGAAGCTTTCTTT	CASIWDGITEAFF
TRBV6-2/TRBV6-3	many	.	TRBJ2-7	TGTGCCAGCAGTTACAACTCCTACGAGCAGTACTTC	CASSYNSYEQYF
TRBV20-1	many	TRBD2	TRBJ2-1	TGCAGTGCAAAGACTAGCGGGAGGTCCTACAATGAGCAGTTCTTC	CSAKTSGRSYNEQFF
TRBV12-3/TRBV12-4	many	TRBD1	TRBJ2-7	TGTGCCAGCAGTTCGACAGGGGGTTTCAACGAGCAGTACTTC	CASSSTGGFNEQYF
TRBV6-1	few	.	TRBJ2-1	TGTGCCAGCAGCCAGGGAGGAACTGAGCAGTTCTTC	CASSQGGTEQFF
TRBV29-1	many	TRBD1	TRBJ2-7	TGCAGCGTTGAACAGGGGGCGGGGGAGCAGTACTTC	CSVEQGAGEQYF
TRBV9	once	.	TRBJ1-2	TGTGCCAGCAGTCGAGGGGTGTATGGCTACACCTTC	CASSRGVYGYTF
TRBV12-3/TRBV12-4	many	TRBD2	TRBJ2-2	TGTGCCAGCAGCCCCAGGGCTAGCGGGGACAACGGGGAGCTGTTTTTT	CASSPRASGDNGELFF
TRBV25-1	many	.	TRBJ2-5	TGTGCCAGCGGGGCCGGGGAGACCCAGTACTTC	CASGAGETQYF
TRBV24-1	few	.	TRBJ2-6	TGTGCCACCAGTGACCGTAGGGGGAGTGGGGCCAACGTCCTGACTTTC	CATSDRRGSGANVLTF
TRBV10-3	few	.	TRBJ2-2	TGTGCCATCAGTCCCAGGCAGGGCATCACCGGGGAGCTGTTTTTT	CAISPRQGITGELFF
TRBV4-3	many	.	TRBJ2-1	TGCGCCAGCAGCCAAGACGGCCCTACAGCTACCGGTGAGCAGTTCTTC	CASSQDGPTATGEQFF
TRBV27	many	.	TRBJ2-1	TGTGCCAGCAGTCGGAGCGGTAGAGCATACAATGAGCAGTTCTTC	CASSRSGRAYNEQFF
TRBV29-1	many	TRBD2	TRBJ2-3	TGCAGCGTTTCAACTAGCGGTTCTAGCACAGATACGCAGTATTTT	CSVSTSGSSTDTQYF
TRBV7-9	.	.	TRBJ2-3	TGTGCCAGCAGCCAGGTGGGTCGGGGCAGCACAGATACGCAGTATTTT	CASSQVGRGSTDTQYF
TRBV20-1	.	.	TRBJ2-3	TGCAGTGCTAGAAAAGCGAGGGATACGCAGTATTTT	CSARKARDTQYF
TRBV29-1	few	.	TRBJ1-1	TGCAGCGTTGAAGCCCAGGGACCTGAAGCTTTCTTT	CSVEAQGPEAFF
TRBV10-3	.	.	TRBJ1-2	TGTGCCATCAGGATTACGGGCTATGGCTACACCTTC	CAIRITGYGYTF
TRBV7-3	many	TRBD1	TRBJ1-6	TGTGCCAGCAGCTTAGGACAGGGTTCACCCCTCCACTTT	CASSLGQGSPLHF
TRBV7-9	.	.	TRBJ2-7	TGTGCCAGCAGCTTAAACCCCCTCTACGAGCAGTACTTC	CASSLNPLYEQYF
TRBV4-1	few	TRBD2	TRBJ2-3	TGCGCCAGCAGCCAGGCAGCGGGGGGTATGACAGATACGCAGTATTTT	CASSQAAGGMTDTQYF
TRBV4-1	.	TRBD2	TRBJ2-3	TGCGCCAGCAGCCCCCGGACTAGCGGGGGGGCCGTCAGCACAGATACGCAGTATTTT	CASSPRTSGGAVSTDTQYF